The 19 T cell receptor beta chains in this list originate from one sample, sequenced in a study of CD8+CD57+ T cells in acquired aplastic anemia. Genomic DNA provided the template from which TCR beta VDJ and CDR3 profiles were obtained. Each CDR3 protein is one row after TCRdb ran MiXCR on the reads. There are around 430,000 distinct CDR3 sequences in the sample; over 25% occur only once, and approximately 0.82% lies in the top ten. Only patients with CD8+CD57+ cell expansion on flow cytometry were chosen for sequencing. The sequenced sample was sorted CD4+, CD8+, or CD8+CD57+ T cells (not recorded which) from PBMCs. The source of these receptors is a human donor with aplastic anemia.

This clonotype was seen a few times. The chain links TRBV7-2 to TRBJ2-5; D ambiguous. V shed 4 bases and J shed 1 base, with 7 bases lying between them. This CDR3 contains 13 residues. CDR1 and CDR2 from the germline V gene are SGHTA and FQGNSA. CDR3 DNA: TGTGCCAGCAGCTCGGACGTCCAAGAGACCCAGTACTTC. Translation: CASSSDVQETQYF. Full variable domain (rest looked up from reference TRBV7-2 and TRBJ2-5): GAGVSQSPSNKVTEKGKDVELRCDPISGHTALYWYRQSLGQGLEFLIYFQGNSAPDKSGLPSDRFSAERTGGSVSTLTIQRTQQEDSAVYLCASSSDVQETQYFGPGTRLLVL.

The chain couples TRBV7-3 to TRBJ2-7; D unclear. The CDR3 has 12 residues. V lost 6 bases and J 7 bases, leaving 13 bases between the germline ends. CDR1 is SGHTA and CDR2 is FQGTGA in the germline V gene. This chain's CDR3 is CASSAPSREQYF. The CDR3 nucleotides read TGTGCCAGCAGTGCTCCGTCTCGGGAGCAGTACTTC.

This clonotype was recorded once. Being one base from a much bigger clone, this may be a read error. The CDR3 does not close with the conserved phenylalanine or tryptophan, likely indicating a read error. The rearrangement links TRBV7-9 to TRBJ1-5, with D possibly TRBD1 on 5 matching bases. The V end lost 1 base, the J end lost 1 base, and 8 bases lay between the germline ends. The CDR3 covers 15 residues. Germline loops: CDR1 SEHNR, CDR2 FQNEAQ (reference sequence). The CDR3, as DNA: TGTGCCAGCAGCTTAGAGGGACGGAGCAATCAGCCCCAGCATTCT. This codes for CASSLEGRSNQPQHS.

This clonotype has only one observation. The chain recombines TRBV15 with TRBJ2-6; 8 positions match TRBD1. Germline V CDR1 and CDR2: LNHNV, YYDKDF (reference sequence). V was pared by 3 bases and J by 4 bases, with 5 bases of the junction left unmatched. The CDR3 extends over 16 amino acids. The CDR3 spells CATSRATGVGANVLTF. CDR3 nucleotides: TGTGCCACCAGCAGGGCGACAGGGGTCGGGGCCAACGTCCTGACTTTC.

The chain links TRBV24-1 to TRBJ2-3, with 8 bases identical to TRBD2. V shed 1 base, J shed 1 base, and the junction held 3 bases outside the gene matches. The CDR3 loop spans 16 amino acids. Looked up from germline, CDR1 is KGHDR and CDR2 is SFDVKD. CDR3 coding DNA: TGTGCCACCAGTGATTTTAGCGGGGAGGGCACAGATACGCAGTATTTT. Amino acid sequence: CATSDFSGEGTDTQYF.

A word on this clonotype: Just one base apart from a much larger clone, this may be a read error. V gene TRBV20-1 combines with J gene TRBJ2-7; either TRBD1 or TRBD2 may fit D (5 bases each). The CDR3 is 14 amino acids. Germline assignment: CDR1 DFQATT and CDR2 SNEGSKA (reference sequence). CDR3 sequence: CSALRRGRVSEQHF. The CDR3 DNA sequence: TGCAGTGCCCTACGACGGGGCCGTGTTTCCGAGCAGCACTTC.

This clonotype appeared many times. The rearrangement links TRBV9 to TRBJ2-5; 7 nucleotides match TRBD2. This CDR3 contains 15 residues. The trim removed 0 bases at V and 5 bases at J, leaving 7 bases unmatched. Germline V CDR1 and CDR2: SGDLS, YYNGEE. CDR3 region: CASSVAGMGGETQYF. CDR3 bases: TGTGCCAGCAGCGTAGCTGGAATGGGGGGGGAGACCCAGTACTTC.

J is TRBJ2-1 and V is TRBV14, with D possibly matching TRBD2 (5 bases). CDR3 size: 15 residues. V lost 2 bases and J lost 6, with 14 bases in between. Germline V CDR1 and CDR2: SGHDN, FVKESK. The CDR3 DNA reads TGTGCCAGCAGCCAATGGGCCGGGAACCTCAATGAGCAGTTCTTC. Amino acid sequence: CASSQWAGNLNEQFF.

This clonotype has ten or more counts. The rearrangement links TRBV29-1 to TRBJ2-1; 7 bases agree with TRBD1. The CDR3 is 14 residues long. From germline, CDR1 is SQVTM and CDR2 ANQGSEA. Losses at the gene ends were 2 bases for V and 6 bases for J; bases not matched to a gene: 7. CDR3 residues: CSVERSGDSNEQFF. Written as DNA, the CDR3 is TGCAGCGTTGAAAGGTCCGGGGACAGCAATGAGCAGTTCTTC.

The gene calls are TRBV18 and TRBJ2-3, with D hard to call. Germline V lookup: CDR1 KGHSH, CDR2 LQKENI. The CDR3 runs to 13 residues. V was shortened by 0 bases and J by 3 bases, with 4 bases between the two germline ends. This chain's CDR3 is CASSPPQTDTQYF. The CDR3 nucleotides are TGTGCCAGCTCACCACCACAGACAGATACGCAGTATTTT.

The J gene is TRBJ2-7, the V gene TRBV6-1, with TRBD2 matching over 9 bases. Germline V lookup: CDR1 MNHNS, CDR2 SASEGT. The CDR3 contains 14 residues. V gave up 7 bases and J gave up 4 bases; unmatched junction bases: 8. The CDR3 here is CASTQAGGLYEQYF. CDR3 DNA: TGTGCCAGCACTCAAGCGGGGGGCCTATACGAGCAGTACTTC.

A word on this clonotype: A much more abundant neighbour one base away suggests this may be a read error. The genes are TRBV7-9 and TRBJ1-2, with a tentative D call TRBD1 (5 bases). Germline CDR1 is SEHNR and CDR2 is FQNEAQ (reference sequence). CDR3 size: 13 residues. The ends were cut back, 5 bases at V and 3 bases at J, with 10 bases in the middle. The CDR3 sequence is CASSRSRDYGYTF. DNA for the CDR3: TGTGCCAGCAGCCGAAGCAGGGACTATGGCTACACCTTC.

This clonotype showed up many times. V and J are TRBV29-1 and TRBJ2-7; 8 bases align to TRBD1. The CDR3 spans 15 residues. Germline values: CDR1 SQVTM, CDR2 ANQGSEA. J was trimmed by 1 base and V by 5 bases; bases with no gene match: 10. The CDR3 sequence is CSVLGGTGGSYEQYF. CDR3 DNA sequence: TGCAGCGTTCTCGGGGGAACAGGGGGTTCCTACGAGCAGTACTTC.

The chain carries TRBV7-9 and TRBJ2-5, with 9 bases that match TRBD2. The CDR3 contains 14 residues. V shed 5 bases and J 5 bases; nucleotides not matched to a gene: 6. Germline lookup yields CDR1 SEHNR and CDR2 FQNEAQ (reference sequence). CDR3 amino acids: CASSAPTSGETQYF. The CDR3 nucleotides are TGTGCCAGCAGCGCCCCTACTAGCGGGGAGACCCAGTACTTC. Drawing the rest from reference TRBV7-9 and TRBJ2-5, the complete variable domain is DTGVSQNPRHKITKRGQNVTFRCDPISEHNRLYWYRQTLGQGPEFLTYFQNEAQLEKSRLLSDRFSAERPKGSFSTLEIQRTEQGDSAMYLCASSAPTSGETQYFGPGTRLLVL.

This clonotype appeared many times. Written as DNA, the CDR3 is TGTGCCAGCAGCGACAGGGTAGAAGGCAATCAGCCCCAGCATTTT. Its protein product is CASSDRVEGNQPQHF. The V and J genes are TRBV2 and TRBJ1-5, with 7 positions matching TRBD1. V dropped 6 bases and J dropped 2; count of bases not matched to a gene: 7. CDR3 length equals 15 residues. CDR1 and CDR2 (germline): SNHLY, FYNNEI.

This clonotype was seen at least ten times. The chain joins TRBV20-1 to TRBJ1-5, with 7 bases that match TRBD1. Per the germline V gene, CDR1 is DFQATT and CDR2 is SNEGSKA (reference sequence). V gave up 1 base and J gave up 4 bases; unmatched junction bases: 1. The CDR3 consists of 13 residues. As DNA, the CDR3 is TGCAGTGCTAGAGGACAGGGAAATCAGCCCCAGCATTTT. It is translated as CSARGQGNQPQHF.

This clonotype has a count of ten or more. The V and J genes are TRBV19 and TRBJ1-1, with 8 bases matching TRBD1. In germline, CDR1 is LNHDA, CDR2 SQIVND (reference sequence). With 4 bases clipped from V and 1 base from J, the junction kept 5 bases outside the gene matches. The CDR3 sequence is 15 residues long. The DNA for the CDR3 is TGTGCCAGTAGTAGAGGACAGGGTTCGAACACTGAAGCTTTCTTT. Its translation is CASSRGQGSNTEAFF. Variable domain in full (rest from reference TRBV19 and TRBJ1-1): DGGITQSPKYLFRKEGQNVTLSCEQNLNHDAMYWYRQDPGQGLRLIYYSQIVNDFQKGDIAEGYSVSREKKESFPLTVTSAQKNPTAFYLCASSRGQGSNTEAFFGQGTRLTVV.

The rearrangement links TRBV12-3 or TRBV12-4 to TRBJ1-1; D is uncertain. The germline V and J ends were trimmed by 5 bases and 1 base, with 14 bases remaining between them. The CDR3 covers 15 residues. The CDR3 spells CASSIAALTNTEAFF. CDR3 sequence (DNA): TGTGCCAGCAGTATCGCAGCCCTCACGAACACTGAAGCTTTCTTT.

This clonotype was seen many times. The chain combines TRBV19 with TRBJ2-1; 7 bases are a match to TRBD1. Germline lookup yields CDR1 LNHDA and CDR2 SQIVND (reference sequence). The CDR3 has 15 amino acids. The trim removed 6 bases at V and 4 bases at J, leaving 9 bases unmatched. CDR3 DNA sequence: TGTGCCAGTAGCACGACAGGGAAGGTATACAATGAGCAGTTCTTC. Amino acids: CASSTTGKVYNEQFF.